The T cell receptor beta chain described here comes from a study of early stage breast cancer tumors. Study background: About 70% of the 16 invasive tumors were ER+, PR+ and HER2-. Study observations and caveats: In about 85% of the 16 patients, blood comparison separated tumor from normal breast. Most shared enriched TCRB sequences were commonly generated ones.

CDR3 length: 16 residues. Per the germline V gene, CDR1 is MGHRA and CDR2 is YSYEKL. The ends lost 6 bases at V and 4 bases at J; junction bases unmatched: 7. Blood replicates held 0.5 ug DNA, tumor or normal breast about 1.5 ug, two each. Repertoires were generated with immunoSEQ multiplex PCR, while TCRdb's copy carries only in-frame clones and drops some. The table records over 40,000 clones, roughly 78% of them present only once. About this clone: Its antigen is unidentified.

Sequenced input: blood. The rearrangement uses TRBV4-1 and TRBJ2-1, with 12 bases that match TRBD2. The sequence came from a person aged 35 to 50 with breast cancer. The CDR3: CASSPRLAGAYNEQFF. CDR3 in DNA: TGCGCCAGCAGTCCGCGACTAGCGGGAGCTTACAATGAGCAGTTCTTC.